A selection of T cell receptor beta chains follows, all from one sample in a study of T cell repertoires in aging, cancer and after chemotherapy. TCRdb called the multiplex PCR reads again in MiXCR, with one record for every CDR3 protein. This sample yields 2,000 to 3,000 distinct CDR3 sequences, of which about half are seen a single time; 5% to 7% belongs to the top ten. Sequenced: blood. The receptors come from a human donor with a blood cancer. Both conserved end residues are part of each CDR3. D genes are given only for firm matches. Clone size is stated in some rows and not others, as once, few, many or a class when expanded.

CDR3: CASNSRGRWGYTF; DNA: TGTGCCAGCAACTCGCGAGGGAGGTGGGGCTACACCTTC; V: TRBV7-4; J: TRBJ1-2; size: .; D: .
CDR3: CASLGGVTGNTIYF; DNA: TGTGCCAGCCTCGGGGGGGTTACTGGAAACACCATATATTTT; V: TRBV6-5; J: TRBJ1-3; size: few; D: .
CDR3: CSAQRTGFYEQYF; DNA: TGCAGTGCTCAGAGGACAGGGTTCTACGAGCAGTACTTC; V: TRBV20-1; J: TRBJ2-7; size: .; D: TRBD1
CDR3: CASSIGAVRGETQYF; DNA: TGTGCCAGTAGTATAGGGGCTGTCCGGGGGGAGACCCAGTACTTC; V: TRBV19; J: TRBJ2-5; size: .; D: .
CDR3: CASSLRNPTGSSSYEQYF; DNA: TGTGCCAGCAGTCTAAGAAACCCCACAGGGAGTTCCTCCTACGAGCAGTACTTC; V: TRBV6-5; J: TRBJ2-7; size: .; D: .
CDR3: CASSRTGEAFF; DNA: TGTGCCAGCAGTCGGACAGGGGAAGCTTTCTTT; V: TRBV6-5; J: TRBJ1-1; size: .; D: TRBD1
CDR3: CASRRVPGANVLTF; DNA: TGTGCCAGTAGGCGAGTACCTGGGGCCAACGTCCTGACTTTC; V: TRBV19; J: TRBJ2-6; size: .; D: .
CDR3: CGSLGGQTNEKLFF; DNA: TGCGGGAGTCTGGGGGGACAGACTAATGAAAAACTGTTTTTT; V: TRBV29-1; J: TRBJ1-4; size: once; D: TRBD1
CDR3: CASSFRLAAGELFF; DNA: TGTGCCAGCAGTTTTAGGCTAGCCGCCGGGGAGCTGTTTTTT; V: TRBV7-2; J: TRBJ2-2; size: once; D: .
CDR3: CASSYSPTAGWGYTF; DNA: TGTGCCAGCAGTTACTCCCCGACAGCTGGGTGGGGCTACACCTTC; V: TRBV6-5; J: TRBJ1-2; size: few; D: .
CDR3: CASCKSGARTDTQYF; DNA: TGTGCCAGCTGTAAATCAGGGGCCCGCACAGATACGCAGTATTTT; V: TRBV6-5; J: TRBJ2-3; size: .; D: .
CDR3: CASKGLYGYTF; DNA: TGTGCCAGCAAGGGGCTCTATGGCTACACCTTC; V: TRBV6-5; J: TRBJ1-2; size: large; D: .
CDR3: CASSRPTGKLFF; DNA: TGTGCCAGCAGCCGCCCCACCGGGAAGCTGTTTTTT; V: TRBV6-5; J: TRBJ2-2; size: .; D: .
CDR3: CASTPPRVETQYF; DNA: TGTGCCAGCACCCCTCCCCGCGTAGAGACCCAGTACTTC; V: TRBV7-2; J: TRBJ2-5; size: few; D: .
CDR3: CAWIPASGGPGNTIYF; DNA: TGTGCCTGGATTCCAGCTTCAGGAGGACCTGGAAACACCATATATTTT; V: TRBV30; J: TRBJ1-3; size: .; D: .
CDR3: CASSLNRVKGETQYF; DNA: TGTGCCAGCAGCCTCAACAGGGTTAAGGGGGAGACCCAGTACTTC; V: TRBV6-5; J: TRBJ2-5; size: few; D: .
CDR3: CASSRGGTGTDTQYF; DNA: TGCGCCAGCAGCCGAGGAGGGACGGGCACAGATACGCAGTATTTT; V: TRBV4-3; J: TRBJ2-3; size: .; D: .
CDR3: CASSWFGTPGWGYTF; DNA: TGTGCCAGCAGCTGGTTTGGGACCCCCGGGTGGGGCTACACCTTC; V: TRBV5-5; J: TRBJ1-2; size: few; D: .